This T cell receptor (beta chain) is drawn from a study of blood T cells in healthy people across ages. About the research overall: The template switching approach captured approximately one barcoded beta molecule for every two T cells.

A J-beta primer mix and a sample-barcoded 5' primer were used in a second PCR of roughly 6 to 11 cycles. TCRdb passed the 5' RACE reads through MiXCR, listing each CDR3 protein once. Of roughly 800,000 distinct CDR3 sequences in the sample, about three fifths were seen once. Germline V lookup: CDR1 GTSNPN, CDR2 SVGIG (reference sequence). This CDR3 contains 18 residues. V lost 4 bases to trimming and J lost 3 bases; unmatched junction nucleotides: 17. At least 6 micrograms of total RNA were extracted per sample. This chain joins TRBV30 and TRBJ2-1; 8 bases align to TRBD1. The sequencing input was blood. This sequence was found in a man in his thirties or forties in good health. The CDR3 region is CAWTLYTRGRGLYNEQFF. As DNA, the CDR3 is TGTGCCTGGACCTTGTACACTCGCGGCAGGGGGCTCTACAATGAGCAGTTCTTC.